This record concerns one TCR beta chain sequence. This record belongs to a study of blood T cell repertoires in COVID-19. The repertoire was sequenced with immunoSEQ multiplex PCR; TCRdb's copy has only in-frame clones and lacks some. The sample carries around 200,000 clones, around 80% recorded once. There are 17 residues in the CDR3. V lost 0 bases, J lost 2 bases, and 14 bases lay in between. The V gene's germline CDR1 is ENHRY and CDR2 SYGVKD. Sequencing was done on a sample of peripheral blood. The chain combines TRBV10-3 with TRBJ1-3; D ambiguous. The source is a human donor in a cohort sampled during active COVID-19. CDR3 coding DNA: TGTGCCATCAGTGAGTCACTGCGCGGCTCTCCTGGAAACACCATATATTTT. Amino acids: CAISESLRGSPGNTIYF.